These 9 T cell receptor beta chains were sequenced from one sample in a study of Tregs in tolerant kidney transplant recipients. The data were produced by immunoSEQ multiplex PCR, yet TCRdb's version contains in-frame clones alone and is incomplete. Here the sample spans under 100,000 clones, more than 80% being singletons. Sequenced sample: CD8+ T cells from blood. The receptors here all came from a human donor in good health.

The J gene is TRBJ2-7, the V gene TRBV5-6; maybe TRBD2 (7 bases). V lost 4 bases, J lost 5 bases, and 19 bases lay in between. Germline CDR1 reads SGHDT; CDR2 reads YYEEEE. CDR3 length equals 15 residues. DNA for the CDR3: TGTGCCAGCAGCCCCGAGAGGGAGGGGGACGACGAGCAGTACTTC. Translation gives CASSPEREGDDEQYF. The full variable domain, its missing parts supplied by reference TRBV5-6 and TRBJ2-7, is DAGVTQSPTHLIKTRGQQVTLRCSPKSGHDTVSWYQQALGQGPQFIFQYYEEEERQRGNFPDRFSGHQFPNYSSELNVNALLLGDSALYLCASSPEREGDDEQYFGPGTRLTVT.

The rearrangement links TRBV7-8 to TRBJ1-1; 7 nucleotides agree with TRBD1. Per the germline V gene, CDR1 is SGHVS and CDR2 is FQNEAQ. V trimming: 2 bases; J trimming: 3 bases; junction bases outside the gene matches: 6. The CDR3 length is 15 residues. Here the CDR3 DNA reads TGTGCCAGCAGCTTAAGGGGGACAGCTTACACTGAAGCTTTCTTT. Translating it yields CASSLRGTAYTEAFF.

The chain carries TRBV9 and TRBJ1-2; the match to TRBD1 covers 9 bases. The CDR3 runs 14 residues. With 3 bases clipped from V and 7 bases from J, the junction kept 7 bases outside the gene matches. Germline V gene lookup returns CDR1 SGDLS and CDR2 YYNGEE. In DNA, the CDR3 is TGTGCCAGCAGCGCACAGGGGGCAGCTAGTGGCTACACCTTC. Translation: CASSAQGAASGYTF.

The gene calls are TRBV7-9 and TRBJ1-2, with TRBD1 identical over 7 bases. The junction had 3 bases not matched to a gene; V was cut back by 1 base and J by 13 bases. Per the germline V gene, CDR1 is SEHNR and CDR2 is FQNEAQ (reference sequence). The CDR3 extends over 11 amino acids. The CDR3 DNA sequence: TGTGCCAGCAGCTTAGGACAGGGCGGCACCTTC. Its protein is CASSLGQGGTF.

The chain has TRBV4-1 and TRBJ2-7; a weak D match, TRBD1 (6 bases). CDR1 is MGHRA, CDR2 YSYEKL, per germline. The CDR3 is 15 amino acids. The germline V and J ends were trimmed by 5 bases and 2 bases, with 16 bases remaining between them. The CDR3 bases are TGCGCCAGCAGCAACCGAGGGCAGGGGACCTACGAGCAGTACTTC. Amino acids: CASSNRGQGTYEQYF.

The gene calls are TRBV5-6 and TRBJ2-3; a possible D gene is TRBD2 (6 bases). CDR1 is SGHDT and CDR2 is YYEEEE in the germline V gene. CDR3 length: 16 amino acids. V lost 3 bases and J 4 bases, leaving 18 bases between the germline ends. The CDR3 region has the DNA TGTGCCAGCAGCTCCCTCAGGGAGGAGAATTCAGATACGCAGTATTTT. It yields the protein CASSSLREENSDTQYF.

The chain joins TRBV14 to TRBJ2-7; 9 bases map to TRBD1. In germline, CDR1 is SGHDN, CDR2 FVKESK. With V trimmed by 4 bases and J by 0 bases, 10 bases remained unmatched. The CDR3 contains 17 residues. The CDR3 loop is CASSPRWTGDPSYEQYF. Written as DNA, the CDR3 is TGTGCCAGCAGCCCAAGGTGGACAGGGGACCCCTCCTACGAGCAGTACTTC.

V gene TRBV19 combines with J gene TRBJ1-5; D unresolved. V shed 3 bases and J shed 3 bases, with 9 bases lying between them. Germline CDR1 reads LNHDA; CDR2 reads SQIVND (reference sequence). The CDR3 contains 14 residues. In DNA form, the CDR3 reads TGTGCCAGTAGTATCGGCCAGTACAATCAGCCCCAGCATTTT. It codes for CASSIGQYNQPQHF.

This clone was detected once. The chain employs TRBV6-1 and TRBJ2-7; 10 bases agree with TRBD2. V lost 4 bases to trimming and J lost 3 bases; unmatched junction nucleotides: 0. Germline V lookup: CDR1 MNHNS, CDR2 SASEGT. This CDR3 has 13 amino acids. In DNA form, the CDR3 reads TGTGCCAGCAGTGTAGCGGGAGGCTACGAGCAGTACTTC. Translated, it gives CASSVAGGYEQYF.